These T cell receptor beta chains were read from a single sample in a study of T cell repertoires in cytomegalovirus infection. TCRdb re-analysed the reads in MiXCR, keeping a single row per CDR3 protein. The profile shows roughly 230,000 distinct CDR3 sequences, over 15% of them singletons. The specimen sequenced was CD8+ T cells from PBMCs. All receptors derive from a human donor in good health (CMV status not recorded). Some clones in this sample may be carry-over from other donors' samples. The CDR3 runs from the conserved cysteine through the conserved F or W. Fields, in order: clone size, J gene, V gene, D gene, CDR3 protein, CDR3 DNA. A D gene is named only where the DNA matches it firmly. A row's size may be missing; if present it is once, few, many or a size class.

>few|TRBJ1-2|TRBV10-3|TRBD1
CAISRQGDGSYGYTF
TGTGCCATCAGCCGACAGGGGGATGGTAGCTATGGCTACACCTTC
>-|TRBJ1-2|TRBV13|-
CATSFSQGSTGDYGYTF
TGTGCCACCAGCTTCTCACAGGGATCGACGGGGGACTATGGCTACACCTTC
>many|TRBJ1-4|TRBV12-3/TRBV12-4|-
CASSLTTTNEKLFF
TGTGCCAGCAGTTTGACAACAACTAATGAAAAACTGTTTTTT
>-|TRBJ2-7|TRBV24-1|-
CATSDLLGLEQYF
TGTGCCACCAGTGATTTGTTGGGGCTCGAGCAGTACTTC
>-|TRBJ2-6|TRBV20-1|-
CSAREVGGAGANVLTF
TGCAGTGCTAGAGAGGTCGGGGGCGCTGGGGCCAACGTCCTGACTTTC
>many|TRBJ2-2|TRBV7-9|TRBD1
CASSSDILPTGANTGELFF
TGTGCCAGCAGCTCCGACATATTGCCGACAGGGGCGAACACCGGGGAGCTGTTTTTT
>many|TRBJ2-1|TRBV6-1|TRBD2
CASSGTRFNEQFF
TGTGCCAGCAGCGGGACTAGGTTTAATGAGCAGTTCTTC
>-|TRBJ2-7|TRBV7-9|TRBD1
CASSSPGTAFYEQYF
TGTGCCAGCAGCTCGCCCGGGACAGCTTTCTACGAGCAGTACTTC
>many|TRBJ1-1|TRBV4-1|TRBD1
CASSQVQGAHTEAFF
TGCGCCAGCAGCCAAGTTCAGGGGGCACACACTGAAGCTTTCTTT
>few|TRBJ1-5|TRBV7-2|-
CASSLNPALHLLGQPQHF
TGTGCCAGCAGCTTAAATCCGGCTTTACACCTATTAGGTCAGCCCCAGCATTTT
>many|TRBJ1-2|TRBV20-1|-
CSAEGEVSGYTF
TGCAGTGCAGAAGGGGAAGTCTCGGGCTACACCTTC
>-|TRBJ2-3|TRBV15|TRBD1
CATNDSIGQGLRDTQYF
TGTGCCACCAACGACTCGATTGGACAGGGGCTTAGGGATACGCAGTATTTT
>-|TRBJ2-7|TRBV5-6|TRBD1
CASSFNRGLNTYEQYF
TGTGCCAGCAGCTTCAACAGGGGCCTGAATACCTACGAGCAGTACTTC
>-|TRBJ1-2|TRBV20-1|-
CSAPKPGLYGYTF
TGCAGTGCTCCAAAACCGGGACTCTATGGCTACACCTTC
>-|TRBJ1-5|TRBV6-2/TRBV6-3|-
CASTRHRQRDQPQHF
TGTGCCAGCACCAGACACAGGCAGAGAGATCAGCCCCAGCATTTT
>many|TRBJ2-5|TRBV7-2|-
CASSSGRPVETQYF
TGTGCCAGCAGTTCTGGCCGGCCAGTAGAGACCCAGTACTTC
>-|TRBJ1-1|TRBV19|-
CASSTGRGFPTEAFF
TGTGCCAGTAGTACCGGGAGGGGGTTCCCCACTGAAGCTTTCTTT
>many|TRBJ2-7|TRBV6-2/TRBV6-3|-
CASSFEYEQYF
TGTGCCAGCAGTTTTGAGTACGAGCAGTACTTC
>few|TRBJ2-2|TRBV28|TRBD1
CASSFSGQGNTGELFF
TGTGCCAGCAGTTTCTCGGGACAGGGGAACACCGGGGAGCTGTTTTTT
>many|TRBJ2-5|TRBV9|TRBD1
CASQPLIDRAEETQYF
TGTGCCAGTCAACCCCTCATCGACAGGGCAGAGGAGACCCAGTACTTC
>-|TRBJ1-1|TRBV10-3|TRBD1
CAISELDYRDRAMNTEAFF
TGTGCCATCAGTGAGTTAGATTATCGGGACAGGGCCATGAACACTGAAGCTTTCTTT
>-|TRBJ2-4|TRBV7-9|-
CASSLATGQPKNIQYF
TGTGCCAGCAGCTTAGCAACTGGACAACCCAAAAACATTCAGTACTTC
>many|TRBJ2-1|TRBV7-2|-
CASSLEGPYNEQFF
TGTGCCAGCAGCTTAGAGGGACCCTACAATGAGCAGTTCTTC
>-|TRBJ2-6|TRBV27|TRBD1
CASSFAGQGGIGANVLTF
TGTGCCAGCAGTTTCGCGGGACAGGGGGGGATTGGGGCCAACGTCCTGACTTTC
>-|TRBJ2-5|TRBV6-2/TRBV6-3|TRBD1
CATSQGILQETQYF
TGTGCCACTTCACAGGGGATCCTACAAGAGACCCAGTACTTC
>many|TRBJ1-3|TRBV7-2|-
CASSPNTNSGNTIYF
TGTGCCAGCAGCCCTAACACGAACTCTGGAAACACCATATATTTT
>many|TRBJ2-2|TRBV24-1|TRBD2
CATDSGDTTGELFF
TGTGCCACCGATAGCGGGGACACCACCGGGGAGCTGTTTTTT
>few|TRBJ2-7|TRBV29-1|-
CSVEEYGTGITYEQYF
TGCAGCGTTGAAGAATACGGGACCGGGATAACCTACGAGCAGTACTTC
>few|TRBJ1-5|TRBV29-1|-
CSVAQGGNQPQHF
TGCAGCGTTGCTCAGGGCGGCAATCAGCCCCAGCATTTT
>-|TRBJ1-5|TRBV28|-
CASSLRGMGLGNQPQHF
TGTGCCAGCAGTTTGAGGGGAATGGGATTAGGCAATCAGCCCCAGCATTTT
>many|TRBJ1-1|TRBV6-5|-
CAVAGLRNTEAFF
TGTGCTGTAGCAGGCCTGCGTAACACTGAAGCTTTCTTT
>few|TRBJ2-7|TRBV5-6|-
CASSPTPSLYEQYF
TGTGCCAGCAGCCCTACGCCCAGCCTCTACGAGCAGTACTTC
>many|TRBJ2-5|TRBV7-9|TRBD1
CASRSGDSHQETQYF
TGTGCCAGCAGATCAGGGGACAGCCACCAAGAGACCCAGTACTTC
>many|TRBJ2-2|TRBV28|-
CASSFSSYTNTGELFF
TGTGCCAGCAGTTTTTCCTCATACACGAACACCGGGGAGCTGTTTTTT
>-|TRBJ2-1|TRBV7-9|TRBD2
CASSSLAGAIPFLDEQFF
TGTGCCAGCAGTAGCCTAGCGGGGGCTATTCCCTTTCTGGATGAGCAGTTCTTC
>-|TRBJ1-1|TRBV20-1|-
CSARDRSGRFGTEAFF
TGCAGTGCTAGAGATAGGTCAGGGAGGTTCGGCACTGAAGCTTTCTTT
>few|TRBJ2-3|TRBV7-9|-
CASSLGRNPSTDTQYF
TGTGCCAGCAGCTTAGGCAGAAACCCTAGCACAGATACGCAGTATTTT